A single sample gave rise to the 11 T cell receptor beta chains below, sequenced in a study of shared clonotypes between healthy human individuals. Assay: immunoSEQ multiplex PCR; the TCRdb copy retains only in-frame clones and omits some. This table has about 610,000 clones, approximately 96% appearing once. Naivety among CD8 cells was defined by CD45RO negativity and positive CCR7 selection, thereby excluding terminally differentiated effector memory CD45RA+ cells. Sequenced: naive CD8+ T cells sorted from blood. The receptors come from a woman younger than 45 in good health.

The rearrangement uses TRBV6-6 and TRBJ2-7, with 7 positions matching TRBD1. Germline V lookup: CDR1 MNHNY, CDR2 SVGAGI (reference sequence). Trimming cost V 0 bases and J 4 bases; bases outside gene matches: 6. The CDR3 loop spans 15 amino acids. The CDR3 DNA reads as TGTGCCAGCAGTTACTCTACCGACAGGGTATACGAGCAGTACTTC. Translating it yields CASSYSTDRVYEQYF.

The genes are TRBV2 and TRBJ2-1; 7 bases match TRBD1. V dropped 7 bases and J dropped 0; count of bases not matched to a gene: 6. This CDR3 is built from 15 residues. In germline, CDR1 is SNHLY, CDR2 FYNNEI. CDR3 DNA sequence: TGTGCCAGCAACTGGGACAGCAACTCCTACAATGAGCAGTTCTTC. It translates to CASNWDSNSYNEQFF.

The chain links TRBV5-6 to TRBJ1-3; no clear D. V gave up 1 base and J gave up 5 bases, with 10 bases separating them. CDR3 size: 14 residues. CDR1 and CDR2 (germline): SGHDT, YYEEEE. CDR3 in amino acids: CASSLYGFRNTIYF. The CDR3 DNA reads TGTGCCAGCAGCTTGTACGGGTTTAGAAACACCATATATTTT.

Points on this clone: The same CDR3 is also encoded by other DNA sequences in this sample. This chain links TRBV9 with TRBJ2-3; 7 positions match TRBD2. With V trimmed by 0 bases and J by 3 bases, 4 bases remained unmatched. The germline V gene has CDR1 SGDLS and CDR2 YYNGEE. This CDR3 spans 15 amino acids. CDR3 residues: CASSVDGGSTDTQYF. CDR3 sequence (DNA): TGTGCCAGCAGCGTAGACGGCGGGAGTACAGATACGCAGTATTTT.

Remarks on this clone: In the same sample, other DNA sequences code for this CDR3. The V and J genes are TRBV27 and TRBJ2-7; 8 nucleotides agree with TRBD1. The CDR3 runs to 13 residues. After removal of 5 bases from V and 4 bases from J, the junction contained 4 bases not matched to a gene. Germline V gene lookup returns CDR1 MNHEY and CDR2 SMNVEV (reference sequence). The CDR3 loop is CASSRTGLYEQYF. DNA of the CDR3: TGTGCCAGCAGTCGGACAGGGCTTTACGAGCAGTACTTC.

The chain carries TRBV2 and TRBJ2-7; TRBD1 matches at 9 bases. This CDR3 is 15 amino acids long. Germline assignment: CDR1 SNHLY and CDR2 FYNNEI. Trimming at V came to 7 bases and at J to 2 bases, leaving 9 bases not matched to a gene. The CDR3 is CASNLGQGRTYEQYF. The CDR3 bases are TGTGCCAGCAACCTGGGACAGGGTAGGACCTACGAGCAGTACTTC.

This clone is a singleton in its sample. The chain recombines TRBV5-6 with TRBJ1-2, with D uncertain. There are 15 residues in the CDR3. V was clipped by 0 bases and J by 4 bases, with 13 bases between them. Germline loops: CDR1 SGHDT, CDR2 YYEEEE. CDR3 loop: CASSLEGPSSYGYTF. DNA of the CDR3: TGTGCCAGCAGCTTGGAAGGACCGTCCTCCTATGGCTACACCTTC. The complete variable domain, with remaining parts taken from reference TRBV5-6 and TRBJ1-2, reads DAGVTQSPTHLIKTRGQQVTLRCSPKSGHDTVSWYQQALGQGPQFIFQYYEEEERQRGNFPDRFSGHQFPNYSSELNVNALLLGDSALYLCASSLEGPSSYGYTFGSGTRLTVV.

The chain has TRBV11-2 and TRBJ2-3; D may be TRBD2 (5 bases). V was pared by 3 bases and J by 0 bases, with 10 bases between. The CDR3 consists of 15 residues. CDR1 SGHAT and CDR2 FQNNGV come from the germline V gene. CDR3 residues: CASSFGEASTDTQYF. CDR3 nucleotides: TGTGCCAGCAGCTTCGGGGAAGCTAGCACAGATACGCAGTATTTT.

CDR3 loop: CASRAGRTDTQYF. The CDR3 DNA is TGTGCCAGTAGAGCGGGGCGCACAGATACGCAGTATTTT. This rearrangement joins TRBV19 to TRBJ2-3, with TRBD2 identical over 7 bases. The CDR3 covers 13 residues. Germline CDR1 LNHDA, CDR2 SQIVND (reference sequence). Unmatched junction bases numbered 1, after V lost 6 bases and J lost 1 base.

In its sample, this clone was seen once. The chain uses TRBV28 and TRBJ1-2; D gene ambiguous. This CDR3 is 15 amino acids long. The V end lost 5 bases, the J end lost 5 bases, and 18 bases lay between the germline ends. Germline V lookup: CDR1 MDHEN, CDR2 SYDVKM. CDR3 loop: CASSLRTLAVYGYTF. In DNA form, the CDR3 reads TGTGCCAGCAGTCTTAGGACCCTAGCGGTGTATGGCTACACCTTC.

The chain employs TRBV25-1 and TRBJ2-1; D is unresolved. Deletions cut 8 bases from V and 0 bases from J, with 11 bases between. This CDR3 contains 14 residues. Germline V CDR1 and CDR2: MGHDK, SYGVNS. Written as DNA, the CDR3 is TGTGCCAGCTCCTTCACGGGCTCCTACAATGAGCAGTTCTTC. Translated: CASSFTGSYNEQFF.